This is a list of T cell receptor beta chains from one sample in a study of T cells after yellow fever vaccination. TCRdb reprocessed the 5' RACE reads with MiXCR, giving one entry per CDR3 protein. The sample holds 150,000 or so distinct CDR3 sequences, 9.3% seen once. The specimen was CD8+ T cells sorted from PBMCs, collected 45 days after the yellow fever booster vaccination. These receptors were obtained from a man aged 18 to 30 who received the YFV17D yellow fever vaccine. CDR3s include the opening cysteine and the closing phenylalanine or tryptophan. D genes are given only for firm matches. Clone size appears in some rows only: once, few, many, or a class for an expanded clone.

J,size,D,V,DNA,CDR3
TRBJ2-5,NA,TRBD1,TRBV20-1,TGCAGTGCTATCCTCCTGGGACAGGGGGCGGTGGAGACCCAGTACTTC,CSAILLGQGAVETQYF
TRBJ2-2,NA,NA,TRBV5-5,TGTGCCAGCAGCTGGGACATTACGACCGGGGAGCTGTTTTTT,CASSWDITTGELFF
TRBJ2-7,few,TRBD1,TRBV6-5,TGTGCCAGCAGTCCCCGGGGACAGACGAGCTCCTACGAGCAGTACTTC,CASSPRGQTSSYEQYF
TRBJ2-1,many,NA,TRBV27,TGTGCCAGCAGTTTTGTCGGGTCAGAGCAGTTCTTC,CASSFVGSEQFF
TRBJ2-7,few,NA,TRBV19,TGTGCCAGTAGCCGGGTCGGTGGGTCCTACGAGCAGTACTTC,CASSRVGGSYEQYF
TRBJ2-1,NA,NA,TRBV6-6,TGTGCCAGCAGTTCCGGTGTATTTGAGCAGTTCTTC,CASSSGVFEQFF
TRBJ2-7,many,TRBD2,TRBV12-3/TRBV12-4,TGTGCCAGCATCCCGACTAGCGCAAACTCCTACGAGCAGTACTTC,CASIPTSANSYEQYF
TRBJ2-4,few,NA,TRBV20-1,TGCAGTGCTCCACGGGACTCGGCCAAAAACATTCAGTACTTC,CSAPRDSAKNIQYF
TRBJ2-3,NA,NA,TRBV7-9,TGTGCCAGCAGCCCGGGCTCCGGCACAGATACGCAGTATTTT,CASSPGSGTDTQYF
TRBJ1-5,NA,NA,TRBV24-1,TGTGCCACCAGTGACTCGACAGCAATTAGCAATCAGCCCCAGCATTTT,CATSDSTAISNQPQHF
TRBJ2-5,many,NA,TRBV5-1,TGCGCCAGCAGCTTCACAGGGCAGCACCAAGAGACCCAGTACTTC,CASSFTGQHQETQYF
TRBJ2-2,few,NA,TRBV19,TGTGCCAGTACGGTGGCAGAGCCGAACACCGGGGAGCTGTTTTTT,CASTVAEPNTGELFF
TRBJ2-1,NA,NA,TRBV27,TGTGCCAGCAGTTTACGGTACGTCCAGGGTGGTGAGCAGTTCTTC,CASSLRYVQGGEQFF
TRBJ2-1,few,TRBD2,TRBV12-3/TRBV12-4,TGTGCCAGCAGTGGACTAGCGGGGATAAATGAGCAGTTCTTC,CASSGLAGINEQFF
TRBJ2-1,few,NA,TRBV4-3,TGCGCCAGCAGCCAAGATCCGGCGCAGGGCAATGAGCAGTTCTTC,CASSQDPAQGNEQFF
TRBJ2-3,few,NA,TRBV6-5,TGTGCCAGCAGTTACACCCCAGGGGAGCGGGATACGCAGTATTTT,CASSYTPGERDTQYF
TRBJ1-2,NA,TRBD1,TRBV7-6,TGTGCCAGCAGCCCACGGGACAGCCTGGACTATGGCTACACCTTC,CASSPRDSLDYGYTF
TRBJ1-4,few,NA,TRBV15,TGTGCCACCAGCAGAGTATGGGGGGCCGGTGAAAAACTGTTTTTT,CATSRVWGAGEKLFF
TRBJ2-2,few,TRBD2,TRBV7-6,TGTGCCAGCAGCGATGTAGCGGGGAGGAACACCGGGGAGCTGTTTTTT,CASSDVAGRNTGELFF
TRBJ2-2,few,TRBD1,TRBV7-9,TGTGCCAGCAGCTCGCTGGACAGGGCCACCGGGGAGCTGTTTTTT,CASSSLDRATGELFF
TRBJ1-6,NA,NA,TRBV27,TGTGCCAGCAGTCCCACCGTGACCTCACCCCTCCACTTT,CASSPTVTSPLHF
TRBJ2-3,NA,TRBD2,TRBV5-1,TGCGCCAGCAGCTCTTACCCGACTAGCGGGGGTGATACGCAGTATTTT,CASSSYPTSGGDTQYF
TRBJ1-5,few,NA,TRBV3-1,TGTGCCAGCAGCCAATACAGGGACAATCAGCCCCAGCATTTT,CASSQYRDNQPQHF
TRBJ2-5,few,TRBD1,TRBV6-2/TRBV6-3,TGTGCCAGCAACGAGGGACAGGGACAGACCCAGTACTTC,CASNEGQGQTQYF
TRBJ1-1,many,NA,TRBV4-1,TGCGCCAGCAGCCAGAGGGGGTCAGGATACACTGAAGCTTTCTTT,CASSQRGSGYTEAFF
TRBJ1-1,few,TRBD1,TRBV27,TGTGCCAGCAGTTTACGCCAGGGGGGAACTGAAGCTTTCTTT,CASSLRQGGTEAFF
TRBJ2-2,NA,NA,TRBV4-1,TGCGCCAGCAGCCAAGAAGGGGGGAGGGAGCTGTTTTTT,CASSQEGGRELFF
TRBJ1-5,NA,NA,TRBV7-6,TGTGCCAGCAGCCTGGGACATTCCAATCAGCCCCAGCATTTT,CASSLGHSNQPQHF
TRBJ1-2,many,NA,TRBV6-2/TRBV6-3,TGTGCCAGCAACCCAACTCCGAACAACTATGGCTACACCTTC,CASNPTPNNYGYTF
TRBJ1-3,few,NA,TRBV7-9,TGTGCCAGCAGCTTAAAGGGGTCCTCTGGAAACACCATATATTTT,CASSLKGSSGNTIYF
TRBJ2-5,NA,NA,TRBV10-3,TGTGCCATCAGTGAGTCGGTAGTCCGGGACCAGTACTTC,CAISESVVRDQYF
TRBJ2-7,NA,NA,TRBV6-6,TGTGCCAGCAGTTACTCTCGGGTCTACGAGCAGTACTTC,CASSYSRVYEQYF
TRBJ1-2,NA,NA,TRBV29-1,TGCAGCGTTGTCAAGAGGGAAGGCTACACCTTC,CSVVKREGYTF
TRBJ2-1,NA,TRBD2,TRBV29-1,TGCAGCGTTGAAGATCTCGGGGGGGGCCGAGATGAGCAGTTCTTC,CSVEDLGGGRDEQFF
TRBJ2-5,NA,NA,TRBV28,TGTGCCAGCAGTGTTAACTACAGGGGGGGGGAGACCCAGTACTTC,CASSVNYRGGETQYF
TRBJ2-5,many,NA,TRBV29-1,TGCAGCGTTGAAGTCAGGGCAGAGACCCAGTACTTC,CSVEVRAETQYF
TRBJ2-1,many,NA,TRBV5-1,TGCGCCAGCAGTTTCGCCAGCTCCTACAATGAGCAGTTCTTC,CASSFASSYNEQFF
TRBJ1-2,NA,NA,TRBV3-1,TGTGCCAGCAGCCAGCCTGGACGAACCGGGCGCTATGGCTACACCTTC,CASSQPGRTGRYGYTF
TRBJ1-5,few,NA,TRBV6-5,TGTGCCAGCGGTAGGGGTAATCAGCCCCAGCATTTT,CASGRGNQPQHF
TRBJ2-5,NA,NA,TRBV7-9,TGTGCCAGCAGCTTGATTAACGGACAGCAAGAGAACCAGTACTTC,CASSLINGQQENQYF
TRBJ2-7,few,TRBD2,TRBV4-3,TGCGCCAGCAGCCAAGGACTAGCGGGGCGGGACGAGCAGTACTTC,CASSQGLAGRDEQYF
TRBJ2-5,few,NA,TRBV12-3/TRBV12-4,TGTGCCAGCAGTTTAGATGGCAGCCCGGGGTGGGAGACCCAGTACTTC,CASSLDGSPGWETQYF
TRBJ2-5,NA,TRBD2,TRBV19,TGTGCCAGTAGTACTCCCGGACTAGCCTCGCAAGAGACCCAGTACTTC,CASSTPGLASQETQYF
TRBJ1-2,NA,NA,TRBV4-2,TGTGCCAGCAGCCAAGTCTCCCGGGACCTGGACTATGGCTACACCTTC,CASSQVSRDLDYGYTF
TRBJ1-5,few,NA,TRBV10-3,TGTGCCATCAGTGAGTCGTACCGGGACAAGGGACAGCCCCAGCATTTT,CAISESYRDKGQPQHF
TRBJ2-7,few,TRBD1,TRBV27,TGTGCCAGCAGTCACAGGGGGAGCTCCTACGAGCAGTACTTC,CASSHRGSSYEQYF
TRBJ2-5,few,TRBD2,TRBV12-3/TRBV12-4,TGTGCCAGCGGGCAAACTAGCGGGGGGGCGGAGACCCAGTACTTC,CASGQTSGGAETQYF
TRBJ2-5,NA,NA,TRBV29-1,TGCAGCGTTTTTCACGGAAACCAGGAGACCCAGTACTTC,CSVFHGNQETQYF
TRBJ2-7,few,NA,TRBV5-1,TGCGCCAGCAGCTCAGGAGGGGGAACCTACGAGCAGTACTTC,CASSSGGGTYEQYF
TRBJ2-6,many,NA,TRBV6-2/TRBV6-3,TGTGCCAGCAGTTACTGGAGGACTGGGGCCAACGTCCTGACTTTC,CASSYWRTGANVLTF
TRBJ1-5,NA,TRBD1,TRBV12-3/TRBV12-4,TGTGCCAGTCGACAGGGGCCTCAGCCCCAGCATTTT,CASRQGPQPQHF
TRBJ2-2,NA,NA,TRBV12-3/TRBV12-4,TGTGCCAGCAGTTTAGCGGGCCGGGTGGCTGGGGCCGGGGAGCTGTTTTTT,CASSLAGRVAGAGELFF
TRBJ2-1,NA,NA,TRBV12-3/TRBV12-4,TGTGCCAGCAGTTTAGCCCCTGCAGGGGTCGGCGAAGAGCAGTTCTTC,CASSLAPAGVGEEQFF
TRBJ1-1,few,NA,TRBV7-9,TGTGCCAGCAGCTTAGAACAGATAATGAACACTGAAGCTTTCTTT,CASSLEQIMNTEAFF
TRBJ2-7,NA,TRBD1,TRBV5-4,TGTGCCAGCAGCTTAAGTCTCAGGGGGCGGAACGAGCAGTACTTC,CASSLSLRGRNEQYF
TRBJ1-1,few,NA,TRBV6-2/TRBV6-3,TGTGCCAGCAGTTCCCGGACGGGGAACACTGAAGCTTTCTTT,CASSSRTGNTEAFF
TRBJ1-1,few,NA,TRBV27,TGTGCCAGCTCTTTCCCGGGGGTGTCAAGCGCTGAAGCTTTCTTT,CASSFPGVSSAEAFF
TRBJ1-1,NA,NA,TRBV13,TGTGCCAGCAGCCCGGAAGGGTGGGGGGGCACTGAAGCTTTCTTT,CASSPEGWGGTEAFF
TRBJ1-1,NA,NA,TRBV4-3,TGCGCCAGCAGCCAAGATGTGGGAGCGGTGAACACTGAAGCTTTCTTT,CASSQDVGAVNTEAFF
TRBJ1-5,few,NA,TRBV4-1,TGCGCCAGCAGCCAAGAGGGGGGCTCCGGCAATCAGCCCCAGCATTTT,CASSQEGGSGNQPQHF